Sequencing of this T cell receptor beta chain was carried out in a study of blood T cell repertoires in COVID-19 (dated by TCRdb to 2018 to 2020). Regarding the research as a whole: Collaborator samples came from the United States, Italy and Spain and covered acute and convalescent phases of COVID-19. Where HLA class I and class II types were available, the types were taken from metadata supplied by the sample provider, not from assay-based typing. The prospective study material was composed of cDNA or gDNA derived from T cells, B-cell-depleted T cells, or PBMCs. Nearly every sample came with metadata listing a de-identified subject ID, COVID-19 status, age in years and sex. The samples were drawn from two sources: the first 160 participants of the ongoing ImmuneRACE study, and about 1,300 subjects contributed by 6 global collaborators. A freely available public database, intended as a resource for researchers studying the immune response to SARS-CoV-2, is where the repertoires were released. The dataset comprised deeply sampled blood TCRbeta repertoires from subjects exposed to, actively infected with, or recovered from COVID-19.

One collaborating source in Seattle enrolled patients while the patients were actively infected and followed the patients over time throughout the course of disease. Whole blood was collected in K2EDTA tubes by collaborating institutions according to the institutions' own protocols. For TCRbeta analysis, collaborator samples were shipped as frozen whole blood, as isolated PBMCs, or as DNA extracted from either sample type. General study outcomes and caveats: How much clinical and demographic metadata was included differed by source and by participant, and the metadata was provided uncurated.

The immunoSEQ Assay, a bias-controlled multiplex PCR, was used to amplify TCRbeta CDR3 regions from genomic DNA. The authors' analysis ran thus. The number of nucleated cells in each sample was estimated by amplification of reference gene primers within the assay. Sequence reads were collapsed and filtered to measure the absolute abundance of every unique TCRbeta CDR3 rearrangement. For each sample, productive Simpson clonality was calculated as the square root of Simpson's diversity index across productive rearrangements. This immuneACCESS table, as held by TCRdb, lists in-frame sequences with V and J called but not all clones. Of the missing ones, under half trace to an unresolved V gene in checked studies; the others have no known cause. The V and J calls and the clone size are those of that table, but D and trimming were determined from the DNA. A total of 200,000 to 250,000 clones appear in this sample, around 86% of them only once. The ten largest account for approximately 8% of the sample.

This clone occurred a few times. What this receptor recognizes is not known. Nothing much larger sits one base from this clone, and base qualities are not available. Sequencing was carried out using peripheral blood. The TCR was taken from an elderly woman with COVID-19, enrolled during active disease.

CDR3 loop: CASSRQGAWDGYTF. The sequenced DNA is TGTGCCAGCTCGCGACAGGGTGCCTGGGACGGCTACACCTTC. Rearrangement joined TRBV18 to TRBJ1-2; a stretch of 7 junction bases matches TRBD1. Reading the germline V gene gives CDR1 KGHSH and CDR2 LQKENI. The CDR3 sequence holds 14 residues, the cysteine and phenylalanine included. The retained sequence is limited to the CDR3, 42 bases, with the frame set at the first base. V is cut back by 6 bases and J by 8 bases, with 12 bases in the junction unmatched.